These 19 T cell receptor beta chains originate from one sample sequenced in a study of blood T cell repertoires in COVID-19. Data came from immunoSEQ multiplex PCR; TCRdb stores just in-frame clones and leaves some out. The sample carries under 250,000 clones, 90% to 95% recorded once. The sample consisted of peripheral blood. The receptors come from a man in his 60s with COVID-19, enrolled during active disease.

V usage is TRBV6-6 and J usage is TRBJ2-3; D is uncertain. Trimming took off 4 bases at V and 0 bases at J, with 8 bases between the two ends. The CDR3 extends over 14 amino acids. Per germline, CDR1 MNHNY and CDR2 SVGAGI (reference sequence). CDR3 loop: CASSSVSSTDTQYF. For the CDR3, the DNA is TGTGCCAGCAGTTCAGTGTCTAGCACAGATACGCAGTATTTT.

This clone was seen only once. The rearrangement joins TRBV4-1 to TRBJ1-4; no clear D. The germline CDR1 and CDR2 sequences are MGHRA and YSYEKL. The CDR3 has 14 residues. V was trimmed by 6 bases and J by 3 bases, leaving 11 bases between them. The CDR3 reads CASRLTGPNEKLFF. The DNA of the CDR3 is TGCGCCAGCAGGCTTACGGGTCCTAATGAAAAACTGTTTTTT.

The CDR3 here is CASSIMGGGEETQYF. CDR3 nucleotides: TGTGCCAGTAGTATCATGGGTGGGGGCGAGGAGACCCAGTACTTC. The chain uses TRBV19 and TRBJ2-5; tentatively, D is TRBD1 (6 bases). Trimming removed 3 bases at V and 5 bases at J, with 16 bases between. Germline CDR1 LNHDA, CDR2 SQIVND (reference sequence). This CDR3 is built from 15 residues.

For the CDR3, the DNA is TGTGCCAGCAGCTTTGGGGGGAGGATTATGGAGGAGACCCAGTACTTC. Translation gives CASSFGGRIMEETQYF. The chain recombines TRBV5-6 with TRBJ2-5; tentatively, D is TRBD2 (6 bases). Trimming shortened V by 2 bases and J by 5 bases, and 19 bases separated the two germline ends. Germline loops: CDR1 SGHDT, CDR2 YYEEEE. This CDR3 has 16 residues.

The chain couples TRBV6-5 to TRBJ1-2; no clear D. The ends were cut back, 4 bases at V and 5 bases at J, with 5 bases in the middle. The CDR3 loop spans 11 amino acids. Germline V gives CDR1 MNHEY, CDR2 SVGAGI. For the CDR3, the DNA is TGTGCCAGCAGTTCGGGGTATGGCTACACCTTC. Translation gives CASSSGYGYTF.

CDR3 protein: CASSIDGQVGGYTF. The CDR3 bases are TGTGCCAGTAGTATAGATGGACAGGTCGGTGGCTACACCTTC. The rearrangement links TRBV19 to TRBJ1-2; 7 nucleotides agree with TRBD1. CDR1 and CDR2 from the germline V gene are LNHDA and SQIVND (reference sequence). This CDR3 has 14 residues. V was clipped by 0 bases and J by 7 bases; unmatched bases: 5.

This chain connects TRBV2 to TRBJ1-5; D ambiguous. The CDR3 is made up of 13 amino acids. Per the germline V gene, CDR1 is SNHLY and CDR2 is FYNNEI. V lost 4 bases and J 5 bases, leaving 9 bases between the germline ends. For the CDR3, the DNA is TGTGCCAGCAGTGCGGGTGGAGATCAGCCCCAGCATTTT. Its translation: CASSAGGDQPQHF.

The rearrangement joins TRBV9 to TRBJ2-1, with 13 bases identical to TRBD2. This CDR3 has 14 residues. The junction had 5 bases not matched to a gene; V was cut back by 6 bases and J by 8 bases. Germline values: CDR1 SGDLS, CDR2 YYNGEE. The CDR3 is CASTGLAGAHEQFF. CDR3 DNA: TGTGCCAGCACCGGACTAGCGGGAGCCCATGAGCAGTTCTTC.

This chain links TRBV18 with TRBJ1-1; 8 bases agree with TRBD1. Germline V CDR1 and CDR2: KGHSH, LQKENI. The CDR3 has 13 residues. With V trimmed by 5 bases and J by 11 bases, 10 bases remained unmatched. CDR3: CASSTNPTGEAFF. The CDR3 DNA follows: TGTGCCAGCTCAACTAATCCGACAGGGGAGGCTTTCTTT. Using reference TRBV18 and TRBJ1-1 for the parts outside the CDR3, the full variable domain is NAGVMQNPRHLVRRRGQEARLRCSPMKGHSHVYWYRQLPEEGLKFMVYLQKENIIDESGMPKERFSAEFPKEGPSILRIQQVVRGDSAAYFCASSTNPTGEAFFGQGTRLTVV.

On this clone: The sample contains more than one DNA sequence encoding this CDR3. V and J are TRBV6-6 and TRBJ2-7, with 12 bases lining up with TRBD2. The CDR3 runs 15 residues. CDR1 MNHNY and CDR2 SVGAGI come from the germline V gene (reference sequence). The V gene end was trimmed by 6 bases and the J gene end by 3 bases; junction bases not matched to a gene: 6. The CDR3 loop reads CASSYPTSGSYEQYF. DNA for the CDR3: TGTGCCAGCAGCTACCCGACTAGCGGGAGCTACGAGCAGTACTTC.

The chain joins TRBV27 to TRBJ1-1; the D is unclear. CDR1 and CDR2 (germline): MNHEY, SMNVEV (reference sequence). The CDR3 length is 13 residues. V was pared by 2 bases and J by 11 bases, with 15 bases between. CDR3 in amino acids: CASSLGVRMEAFF. CDR3 in DNA: TGTGCCAGCAGTTTAGGTGTGAGGATGGAGGCTTTCTTT.

The V and J genes are TRBV6-5 and TRBJ1-5; D uncertain. Trimming shortened V by 8 bases and J by 7 bases, and 12 bases separated the two germline ends. The length of the CDR3 is 12 residues. Germline loops: CDR1 MNHEY, CDR2 SVGAGI. The CDR3 coding sequence is TGTGCCAGCGCGCTGGGCCCCCAGCCCCAGCATTTT. This encodes CASALGPQPQHF.

This chain joins TRBV11-2 and TRBJ2-3, with TRBD1 matching 7 bases. The CDR3 is 14 residues long. J lost 3 bases, V lost 5 bases, and 5 bases had no gene match. The germline V gene encodes CDR1 SGHAT and CDR2 FQNNGV. The CDR3 nucleotides read TGTGCCAGCAGCCCTACGACAGGGACAGATACGCAGTATTTT. Translation gives CASSPTTGTDTQYF. Based on the CDR3 plus reference TRBV11-2 and TRBJ2-3, the full variable domain is EAGVAQSPRYKIIEKRQSVAFWCNPISGHATLYWYQQILGQGPKLLIQFQNNGVVDDSQLPKDRFSAERLKGVDSTLKIQPAKLEDSAVYLCASSPTTGTDTQYFGPGTRLTVL.

The rearrangement joins TRBV7-2 to TRBJ2-3; 9 positions agree with TRBD2. V shed 4 bases and J 0 bases; nucleotides not matched to a gene: 14. CDR1 is SGHTA and CDR2 is FQGNSA in the germline V gene. The CDR3 has 19 amino acids. The CDR3 DNA reads as TGTGCCAGCAGCTCTTGGGGGGCTAGCGGGAAATATAGCACAGATACGCAGTATTTT. Amino acids: CASSSWGASGKYSTDTQYF.

The chain is built from TRBV30 and TRBJ1-2, with no clear D. Germline V lookup: CDR1 GTSNPN, CDR2 SVGIG (reference sequence). The CDR3 totals 15 residues. V lost 0 bases, J lost 2 bases, and 13 bases lay in between. The CDR3 nucleotides read TGTGCCTGGAGTGTTGGCCCCGCATCGAACTATGGCTACACCTTC. Translating gives CAWSVGPASNYGYTF.

This sequence joins TRBV30 and TRBJ1-5, with a possible D match to TRBD1 (6 bases). The CDR3 is 13 amino acids. The V and J ends lost 0 bases and 6 bases respectively, with 9 bases between them. Germline lookup yields CDR1 GTSNPN and CDR2 SVGIG (reference sequence). This CDR3 reads CAWSVGGSQPQHF. Written as DNA, the CDR3 is TGTGCCTGGAGTGTAGGGGGAAGTCAGCCCCAGCATTTT.

The table lists this clone with a few counts. CDR3 amino acids: CASSERTANTEAFF. In DNA, the CDR3 is TGTGCCAGCAGTGAGCGGACAGCGAACACTGAAGCTTTCTTT. This rearrangement joins TRBV6-1 to TRBJ1-1; D perhaps matches TRBD1 (6 bases). The germline V gene has CDR1 MNHNS and CDR2 SASEGT. This CDR3 contains 14 residues. Trimming took off 3 bases at V and 1 base at J, with 9 bases between the two ends.

The CDR3 region has the DNA TGTGCCTGGAGAATTCGCGACAGGGTTAGAAACACCATATATTTT. It yields the protein CAWRIRDRVRNTIYF. The chain joins TRBV30 to TRBJ1-3; 7 nucleotides agree with TRBD1. The CDR3 is made up of 15 amino acids. CDR1 and CDR2 from the germline V gene are GTSNPN and SVGIG (reference sequence). V shed 3 bases, J shed 5 bases, and the junction held 10 bases outside the gene matches.

A single count supports this clone. The J gene is TRBJ1-5, the V gene TRBV28; 8 bases match TRBD1. Per the germline V gene, CDR1 is MDHEN and CDR2 is SYDVKM. The V segment lost 6 bases and the J segment 2 bases; nucleotides outside the gene matches: 9. The CDR3 covers 16 residues. In nucleotides, the CDR3 is TGTGCCAGCAGCCCCTATACAGGGGGAGGCAATCAGCCCCAGCATTTT. It yields the protein CASSPYTGGGNQPQHF.